The present T cell receptor (beta chain) was sequenced within a study of blood T cell repertoires in COVID-19. Study context: The United States, Italy and Spain provided the acute and convalescent COVID-19 samples.

Trimming pared 2 bases from V and 7 bases from J, leaving 17 bases between. Per germline, CDR1 SGHTA and CDR2 FQGTGA. This CDR3 has 16 residues. Profiling relied on immunoSEQ multiplex PCR, and the TCRdb table lists in-frame clones only, not all of them. The data show over 200,000 clones, 87% seen once. V and J are TRBV7-3 and TRBJ2-2; the D is unclear. This TCR was sampled from a woman aged 18-35 years who had recovered from COVID-19. The sequencing sample was made of peripheral blood. The CDR3: CASSLFSRVGIGELFF. The CDR3 nucleotides are TGTGCCAGCAGCTTATTTTCCCGGGTCGGTATCGGGGAGCTGTTTTTT.